This T cell receptor beta chain was observed in a study of T cell responses to AZD1222 COVID-19 vaccine. Points from the study as a whole: Spike-specific TCR breadth and depth were elevated following two AZD1222 doses.

This clone was observed once. Its antigen is unknown. Repertoires were generated with immunoSEQ multiplex PCR, while TCRdb's copy carries only in-frame clones and drops some. The data show 65,000 to 85,000 clones, around 84% seen once. The germline V and J ends were trimmed by 4 bases and 4 bases, with 8 bases remaining between them. The length of the CDR3 is 12 residues. Germline CDR1 is SGHDT and CDR2 is YYEEEE. The sequencing here drew on peripheral blood, taken on day 0 of AZD1222 vaccination. This TCR derives from an adult in good health. The chain recombines TRBV5-6 with TRBJ2-5; D uncertain. The CDR3 coding sequence is TGTGCCAGCAGCAGCACGGGAGAGACCCAGTACTTC. Its translation is CASSSTGETQYF.